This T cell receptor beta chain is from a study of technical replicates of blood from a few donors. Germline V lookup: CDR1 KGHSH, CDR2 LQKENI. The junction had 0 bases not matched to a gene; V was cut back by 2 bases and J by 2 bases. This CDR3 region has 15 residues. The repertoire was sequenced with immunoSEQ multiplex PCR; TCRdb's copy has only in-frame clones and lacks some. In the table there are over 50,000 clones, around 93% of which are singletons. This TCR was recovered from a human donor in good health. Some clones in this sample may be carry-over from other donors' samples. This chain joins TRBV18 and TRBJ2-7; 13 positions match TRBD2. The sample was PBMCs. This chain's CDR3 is CASSPGLAGAYEQYF. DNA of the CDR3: TGTGCCAGCTCACCAGGACTAGCGGGGGCCTACGAGCAGTACTTC.